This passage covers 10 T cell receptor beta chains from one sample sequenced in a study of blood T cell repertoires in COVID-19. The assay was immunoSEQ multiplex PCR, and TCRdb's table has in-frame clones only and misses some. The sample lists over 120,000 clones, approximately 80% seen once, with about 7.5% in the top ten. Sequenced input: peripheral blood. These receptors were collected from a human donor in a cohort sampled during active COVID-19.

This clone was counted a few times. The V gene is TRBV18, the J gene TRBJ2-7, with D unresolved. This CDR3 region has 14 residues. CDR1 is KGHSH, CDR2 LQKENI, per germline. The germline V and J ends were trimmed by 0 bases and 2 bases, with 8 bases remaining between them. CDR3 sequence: CASSPPVGAYEQYF. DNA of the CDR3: TGTGCCAGCTCACCACCGGTCGGTGCCTACGAGCAGTACTTC.

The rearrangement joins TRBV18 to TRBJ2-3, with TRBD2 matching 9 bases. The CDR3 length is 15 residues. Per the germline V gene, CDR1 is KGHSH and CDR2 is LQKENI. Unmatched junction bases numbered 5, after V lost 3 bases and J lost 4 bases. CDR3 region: CASSPASGIADTQYF. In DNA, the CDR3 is TGTGCCAGCTCACCCGCTAGCGGGATAGCAGATACGCAGTATTTT.

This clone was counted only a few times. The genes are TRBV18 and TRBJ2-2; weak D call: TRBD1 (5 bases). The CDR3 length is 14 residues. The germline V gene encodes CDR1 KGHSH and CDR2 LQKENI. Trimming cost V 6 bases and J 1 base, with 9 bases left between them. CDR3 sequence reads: CASSLTVNTGELFF. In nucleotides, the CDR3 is TGTGCCAGCTCGCTGACAGTGAACACCGGGGAGCTGTTTTTT. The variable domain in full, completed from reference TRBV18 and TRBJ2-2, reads NAGVMQNPRHLVRRRGQEARLRCSPMKGHSHVYWYRQLPEEGLKFMVYLQKENIIDESGMPKERFSAEFPKEGPSILRIQQVVRGDSAAYFCASSLTVNTGELFFGEGSRLTVL.

CDR3 in amino acids: CASSLVSGILSGNTIYF. CDR3 DNA: TGTGCCAGCAGCTTAGTCTCGGGAATCCTCTCTGGAAACACCATATATTTT. V is TRBV7-2 and J is TRBJ1-3; no reliable D call. This CDR3 has 17 amino acids. V shed 1 base and J shed 0 bases, with 13 bases lying between them. From germline, CDR1 is SGHTA and CDR2 FQGNSA.

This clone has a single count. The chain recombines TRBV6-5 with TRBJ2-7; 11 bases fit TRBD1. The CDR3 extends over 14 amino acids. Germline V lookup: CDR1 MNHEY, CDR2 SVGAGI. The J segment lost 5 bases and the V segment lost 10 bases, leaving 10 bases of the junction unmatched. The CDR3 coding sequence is TGTGCCACACGGACAGGGGGCGGTAGGGACGAGCAGTACTTC. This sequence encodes CATRTGGGRDEQYF.

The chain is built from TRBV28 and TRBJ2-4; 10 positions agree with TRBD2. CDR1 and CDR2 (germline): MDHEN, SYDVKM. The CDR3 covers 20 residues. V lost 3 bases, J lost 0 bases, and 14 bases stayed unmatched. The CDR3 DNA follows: TGTGCCAGCAGTTTTCTCTTAGCGGGAGGCCAACCCTTAGCCAAAAACATTCAGTACTTC. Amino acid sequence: CASSFLLAGGQPLAKNIQYF.

CDR3 nucleotides: TGTGCCAGCACCCGGAGTGTTAGCGGAACCCAAGAGACCCAGTACTTC. Translation: CASTRSVSGTQETQYF. The chain couples TRBV9 to TRBJ2-5, with D possibly being TRBD2 (6 bases). The ends were cut back, 6 bases at V and 1 base at J, with 19 bases in the middle. The CDR3 consists of 16 residues. Germline V gene data show CDR1 as SGDLS and CDR2 as YYNGEE.

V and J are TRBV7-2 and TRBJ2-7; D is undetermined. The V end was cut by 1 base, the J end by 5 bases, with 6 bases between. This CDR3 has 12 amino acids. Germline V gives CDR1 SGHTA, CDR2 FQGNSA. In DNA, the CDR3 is TGTGCCAGCAGCTTAGTGGCCCACGAGCAGTACTTC. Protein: CASSLVAHEQYF.

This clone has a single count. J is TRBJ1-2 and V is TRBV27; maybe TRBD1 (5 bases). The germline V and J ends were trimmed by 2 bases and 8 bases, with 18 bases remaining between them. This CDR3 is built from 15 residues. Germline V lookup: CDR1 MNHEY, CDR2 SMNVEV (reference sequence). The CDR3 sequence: CASSLAGWGPQGYTF. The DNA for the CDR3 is TGTGCCAGCAGTTTAGCCGGGTGGGGCCCCCAGGGCTACACCTTC.

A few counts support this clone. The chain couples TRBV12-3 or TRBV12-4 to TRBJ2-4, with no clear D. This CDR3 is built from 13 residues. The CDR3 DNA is TGTGCTACAGCAGAACGTGGCAAAAACATTCAGTACTTC. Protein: CATAERGKNIQYF.